Listed below are T cell receptor beta chains from one sample, sequenced in a study of cytomegalovirus exposure and HLA in healthy donors. Only in-frame clones appear in the TCRdb table, and some are missing; sequencing was by immunoSEQ multiplex PCR. The sample yields 90,000 to 100,000 clones, around four fifths seen once. Specimen: PBMCs. Receptors were obtained from a man aged 35 to 55 in good health and CMV-seronegative. Both conserved end residues are part of each CDR3. D genes are given only for firm matches. The listing skips clone size in some rows; elsewhere it reads once, few, many or a size class.

. | 14 | once | TRBJ1-1 | TRBV6-1 | CASSEYTGVTEAFF | TGTGCCAGCAGTGAATACACAGGTGTTACTGAAGCTTTCTTT
. | 15 | . | TRBJ1-1 | TRBV27 | CASSLSLSRNTEAFF | TGTGCCAGCAGTTTATCGCTTTCCAGGAACACTGAAGCTTTCTTT
TRBD1 | 16 | . | TRBJ2-7 | TRBV7-9 | CASSSTRDRGNYEQYF | TGTGCCAGCAGCTCCACCCGGGACAGGGGGAACTACGAGCAGTACTTC
. | 14 | . | TRBJ2-1 | TRBV27 | CASSLTTPYNEQFF | TGTGCCAGCAGTTTAACGACACCATACAATGAGCAGTTCTTC
TRBD1 | 16 | once | TRBJ1-2 | TRBV27 | CASRLIDRGNNYGYTF | TGTGCCAGCAGACTTATTGACAGGGGAAATAACTATGGCTACACCTTC
. | 16 | . | TRBJ2-3 | TRBV7-2 | CASSLARQVYTDTQYF | TGTGCCAGCAGTTTAGCCAGACAGGTCTACACAGATACGCAGTATTTT
TRBD2 | 15 | . | TRBJ2-7 | TRBV28 | CASSFVSRLADEQYF | TGTGCCAGCAGTTTCGTCTCTAGACTAGCGGACGAGCAGTACTTC
. | 14 | few | TRBJ2-1 | TRBV18 | CASSPGQVYNEQFF | TGTGCCAGCTCACCGGGGCAGGTCTACAATGAGCAGTTCTTC
. | 16 | few | TRBJ2-1 | TRBV6-6 | CASSYRRSSSYNEQFF | TGTGCCAGCAGTTACAGGCGGTCTAGCTCCTACAATGAGCAGTTCTTC
TRBD2 | 16 | . | TRBJ2-1 | TRBV5-4 | CASSYGLAGGGNEQFF | TGTGCCAGCAGCTACGGACTAGCGGGAGGAGGCAATGAGCAGTTCTTC
TRBD1 | 13 | few | TRBJ2-1 | TRBV2 | CASTKDRGGEQFF | TGTGCCAGCACCAAAGACAGGGGCGGTGAGCAGTTCTTC
. | 14 | once | TRBJ2-7 | TRBV19 | CASSPNRVWNEQYF | TGTGCCAGTAGTCCCAATCGGGTTTGGAACGAGCAGTACTTC
. | 14 | . | TRBJ2-3 | TRBV5-5 | CASSLGGGTDTQYF | TGTGCCAGCAGCTTAGGAGGCGGCACAGATACGCAGTATTTT
. | 13 | . | TRBJ2-1 | TRBV5-6 | CASRMGLRDEQFF | TGTGCCAGCAGGATGGGACTCCGGGATGAGCAGTTCTTC
TRBD2 | 18 | . | TRBJ2-7 | TRBV2 | CASTQRGASGYPTYEQYF | TGTGCCAGCACCCAGCGTGGGGCTAGCGGCTACCCAACCTACGAGCAGTACTTC
TRBD1 | 13 | . | TRBJ1-5 | TRBV9 | CASSSTGDQPQHF | TGTGCCAGCAGTTCAACAGGGGATCAGCCCCAGCATTTT
. | 10 | . | TRBJ1-2 | TRBV20-1 | CSAKQNGYTF | TGCAGTGCCAAACAGAATGGCTACACCTTC
. | 14 | . | TRBJ1-4 | TRBV30 | CAWSVTGASEKLFF | TGTGCCTGGAGTGTGACAGGCGCCTCCGAAAAACTGTTTTTT
. | 14 | . | TRBJ2-4 | TRBV10-2 | CASSNAGSKNIQYF | TGCGCCAGCAGTAATGCAGGGTCCAAAAACATTCAGTACTTC
. | 12 | . | TRBJ1-5 | TRBV28 | CASSLPGQPQHF | TGTGCCAGCAGTCTCCCCGGGCAGCCCCAGCATTTT
TRBD2 | 18 | . | TRBJ2-3 | TRBV4-3 | CASSQDNIGLAGGDTQYF | TGCGCCAGCAGCCAAGATAACATTGGGCTAGCGGGAGGGGATACGCAGTATTTT
. | 18 | . | TRBJ2-1 | TRBV7-2 | CASSLALGGGGSYNEQFF | TGTGCCAGCAGCTTAGCGCTGGGCGGGGGCGGCTCCTACAATGAGCAGTTCTTC
. | 13 | . | TRBJ2-7 | TRBV30 | CAWMSRGLREQYF | TGTGCCTGGATGTCGCGGGGGCTACGAGAGCAGTACTTC
TRBD2 | 14 | . | TRBJ2-7 | TRBV9 | CASSVLAGGHEQYF | TGTGCCAGCAGCGTACTAGCGGGAGGTCACGAGCAGTACTTC
TRBD2 | 16 | . | TRBJ2-1 | TRBV5-4 | CASSQASGENYNEQFF | TGTGCCAGCAGCCAAGCTAGCGGGGAGAACTACAATGAGCAGTTCTTC
TRBD2 | 14 | few | TRBJ2-7 | TRBV30 | CAWKLAGIFYEQYF | TGTGCCTGGAAACTAGCGGGGATCTTCTACGAGCAGTACTTC
TRBD2 | 14 | . | TRBJ2-1 | TRBV7-3 | CASSSTSVSNEQFF | TGTGCCAGCAGCTCGACTAGCGTGAGCAATGAGCAGTTCTTC
. | 15 | . | TRBJ1-4 | TRBV6-5 | CASRRGSLWGEKLFF | TGTGCCAGCAGGCGGGGAAGTCTCTGGGGTGAAAAACTGTTTTTT
. | 14 | . | TRBJ2-7 | TRBV4-1 | CASSQDGYSYEQYF | TGCGCCAGCAGCCAAGACGGGTACTCCTACGAGCAGTACTTC
TRBD2 | 14 | once | TRBJ2-3 | TRBV11-2 | CASRGLAGTDTQYF | TGTGCCAGCAGAGGACTAGCGGGCACAGATACGCAGTATTTT
. | 12 | . | TRBJ2-1 | TRBV4-1 | CASSPSRGEQFF | TGCGCCAGCAGCCCCTCACGGGGTGAGCAGTTCTTC
TRBD1 | 17 | . | TRBJ2-2 | TRBV7-9 | CASSGMDRGRIGGELFF | TGTGCCAGCAGCGGTATGGACAGGGGGCGGATAGGCGGGGAGCTGTTTTTT
. | 12 | few | TRBJ1-1 | TRBV5-6 | CASSLVGVEAFF | TGTGCCAGCAGCTTGGTTGGAGTTGAAGCTTTCTTT
. | 11 | . | TRBJ1-1 | TRBV10-1 | CASSAGGEAFF | TGCGCCAGCAGTGCCGGCGGAGAAGCTTTCTTT
. | 13 | . | TRBJ2-1 | TRBV7-9 | CSSSLYGGNEQFF | TGTTCCAGCAGCTTATATGGGGGGAATGAGCAGTTCTTC
. | 14 | . | TRBJ2-5 | TRBV7-2 | CASSLERVRDFQYF | TGTGCCAGCAGCTTAGAGCGGGTTCGAGACTTCCAGTACTTC
TRBD1 | 15 | . | TRBJ2-7 | TRBV28 | CASSSQGQVSYEQYF | TGTGCCAGCAGTTCCCAGGGACAGGTCTCCTACGAGCAGTACTTC
TRBD1 | 14 | . | TRBJ2-2 | TRBV6-1 | CASSGRQGVGELFF | TGTGCCAGCAGTGGACGACAGGGCGTCGGGGAGCTGTTTTTT
TRBD2 | 13 | . | TRBJ2-7 | TRBV19 | CASRSSGDYEQYF | TGTGCCAGTAGGTCTAGCGGGGACTACGAGCAGTACTTC
. | 17 | few | TRBJ1-5 | TRBV28 | CASSFRWGGASNQPQHF | TGTGCCAGCAGTTTTAGGTGGGGAGGGGCGAGCAATCAGCCCCAGCATTTT
. | 13 | . | TRBJ1-3 | TRBV4-2 | CASSQVAGNTIYF | TGTGCCAGCAGCCAAGTAGCGGGAAACACCATATATTTT
. | 13 | . | TRBJ2-1 | TRBV4-1 | CASSLRGNREQFF | TGCGCCAGCAGCCTAAGGGGGAACCGGGAGCAGTTCTTC
TRBD2 | 15 | . | TRBJ2-7 | TRBV19 | CARPASLAGTHEQYF | TGTGCCAGACCTGCCAGCCTAGCGGGCACCCACGAGCAGTACTTC
. | 15 | . | TRBJ2-7 | TRBV6-5 | CASSYDRHLSYEQYF | TGTGCCAGCAGTTACGACAGGCACCTCTCCTACGAGCAGTACTTC